This T cell receptor (beta chain) was captured by sequencing in a study of blood T cells in healthy people across ages. Study-level background: There was about one barcoded beta molecule captured by template switching per two T cells.

This clonotype was picked up a small number of times. The antigen remains undetermined. Samples each yielded at least 5.5 micrograms of total RNA. Findings of the study overall: Underestimates were what the diversity estimates from one million T cells were considered to be.

The CDR3 spans 15 residues. Germline values: CDR1 MDHEN, CDR2 SYDVKM. Trimming took off 5 bases at V and 6 bases at J, with 17 bases between the two ends. For the second PCR, which ran for about 6 to 11 cycles, a sample-barcoded 5' primer and a J-beta primer mix were used. Every molecule of cDNA carried a tag from a template-switch adaptor with 12 random nucleotides. From the 5' RACE reads, TCRdb called clonotypes with MiXCR, one entry per CDR3 protein. The repertoire holds nearly 1 million distinct CDR3 sequences, with about 51% as singletons. The chain is built from TRBV28 and TRBJ1-5, with D possibly being TRBD1 (5 bases). The TCR sequence derives from a woman aged 60 to 75 in good health. The source material was blood. The CDR3 spells CASSPRDGVAQPQHF. Written as DNA, the CDR3 is TGTGCCAGCAGTCCGAGGGACGGGGTTGCTCAGCCCCAGCATTTT.